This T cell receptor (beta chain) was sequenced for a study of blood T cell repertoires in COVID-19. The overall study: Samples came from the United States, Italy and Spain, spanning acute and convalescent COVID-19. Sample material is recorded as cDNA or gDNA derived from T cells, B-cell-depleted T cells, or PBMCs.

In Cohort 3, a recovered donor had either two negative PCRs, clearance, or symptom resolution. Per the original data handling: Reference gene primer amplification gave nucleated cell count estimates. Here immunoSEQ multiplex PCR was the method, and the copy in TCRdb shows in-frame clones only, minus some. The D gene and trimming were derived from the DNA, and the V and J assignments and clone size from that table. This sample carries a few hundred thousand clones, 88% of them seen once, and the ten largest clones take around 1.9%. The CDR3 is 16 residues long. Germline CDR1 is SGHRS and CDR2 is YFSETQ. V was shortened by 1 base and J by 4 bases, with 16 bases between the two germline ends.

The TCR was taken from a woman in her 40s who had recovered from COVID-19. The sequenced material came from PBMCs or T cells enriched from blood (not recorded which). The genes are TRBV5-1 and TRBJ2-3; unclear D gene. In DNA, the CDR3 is TGCGCCAGCAGCTTGAGTTTGGCCAGGCCGGCAGATACGCAGTATTTT. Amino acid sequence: CASSLSLARPADTQYF.